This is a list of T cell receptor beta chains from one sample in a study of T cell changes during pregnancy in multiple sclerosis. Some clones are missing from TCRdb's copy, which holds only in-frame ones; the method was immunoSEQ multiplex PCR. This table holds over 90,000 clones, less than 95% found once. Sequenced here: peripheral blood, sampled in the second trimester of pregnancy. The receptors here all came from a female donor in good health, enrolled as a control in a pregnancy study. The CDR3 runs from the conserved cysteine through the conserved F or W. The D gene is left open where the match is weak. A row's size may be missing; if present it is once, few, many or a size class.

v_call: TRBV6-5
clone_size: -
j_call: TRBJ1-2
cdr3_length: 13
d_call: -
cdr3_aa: CASSYGQNYGYTF
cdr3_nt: TGTGCCAGCAGTTACGGACAGAACTATGGCTACACCTTC

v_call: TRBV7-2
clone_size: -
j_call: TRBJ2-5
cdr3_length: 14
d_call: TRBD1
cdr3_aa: CASSPDRGIQTQYF
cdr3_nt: TGTGCCAGCAGCCCGGACAGGGGGATTCAGACCCAGTACTTC

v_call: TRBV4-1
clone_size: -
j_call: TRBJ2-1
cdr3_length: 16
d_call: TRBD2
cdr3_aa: CASSQDSASGYNEQFF
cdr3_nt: TGCGCCAGCAGCCAAGATTCGGCTAGCGGATACAATGAGCAGTTCTTC

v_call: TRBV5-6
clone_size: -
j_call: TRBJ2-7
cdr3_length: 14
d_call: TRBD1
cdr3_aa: CASSFRDRRYGQYF
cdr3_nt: TGTGCCAGCAGTTTCCGGGACAGACGATACGGGCAGTACTTC

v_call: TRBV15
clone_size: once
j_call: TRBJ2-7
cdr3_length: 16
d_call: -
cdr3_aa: CATSRDGGRGGYEQYF
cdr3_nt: TGTGCCACCAGCAGAGATGGAGGGAGAGGAGGGTACGAGCAGTACTTC

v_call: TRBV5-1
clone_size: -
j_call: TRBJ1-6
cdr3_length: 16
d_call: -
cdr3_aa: CASSLDSPSLNSPLHF
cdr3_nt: TGCGCCAGCAGCTTGGACTCTCCCTCTCTCAATTCACCCCTCCACTTT

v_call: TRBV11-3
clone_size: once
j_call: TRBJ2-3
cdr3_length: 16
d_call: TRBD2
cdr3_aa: CASSSSPPGGRDTQYF
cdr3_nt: TGTGCCAGCAGCTCCTCTCCACCGGGAGGACGAGATACGCAGTATTTT

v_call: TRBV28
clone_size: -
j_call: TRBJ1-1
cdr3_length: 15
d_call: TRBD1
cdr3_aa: CASSSWQRGGPRAFF
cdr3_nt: TGTGCCAGCAGTTCCTGGCAAAGAGGGGGCCCGAGAGCTTTCTTT

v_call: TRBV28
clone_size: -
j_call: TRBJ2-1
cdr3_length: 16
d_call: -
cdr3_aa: CASMLTGAWPYNEQFF
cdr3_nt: TGTGCCAGCATGCTAACTGGAGCATGGCCCTACAATGAGCAGTTCTTC

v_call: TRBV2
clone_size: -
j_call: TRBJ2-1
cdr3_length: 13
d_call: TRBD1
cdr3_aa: CASTQGALNEQFF
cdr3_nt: TGTGCCAGCACCCAGGGGGCACTTAATGAGCAGTTCTTC

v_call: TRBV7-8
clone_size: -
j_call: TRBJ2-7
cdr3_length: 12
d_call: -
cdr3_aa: CASSLVTDEQYF
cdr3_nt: TGTGCCAGCAGCTTAGTCACAGACGAGCAGTACTTC

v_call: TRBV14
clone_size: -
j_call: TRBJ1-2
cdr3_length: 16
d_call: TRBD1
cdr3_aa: CASSQGTGRNNYGYTF
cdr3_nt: TGTGCCAGCAGCCAAGGGACAGGGAGGAACAACTATGGCTACACCTTC

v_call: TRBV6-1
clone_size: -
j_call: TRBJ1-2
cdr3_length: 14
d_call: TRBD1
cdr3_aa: CASSEAGTGFGYTF
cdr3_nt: TGTGCCAGCAGTGAAGCTGGGACAGGGTTCGGCTACACCTTC

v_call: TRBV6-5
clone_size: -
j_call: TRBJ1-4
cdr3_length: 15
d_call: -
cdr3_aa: CASSLIRQSNEKLFF
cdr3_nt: TGTGCCAGCAGTCTAATTCGACAGAGCAATGAAAAACTGTTTTTT

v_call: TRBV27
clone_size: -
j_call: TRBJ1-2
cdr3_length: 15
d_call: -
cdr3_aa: CASSLTPPERNGYTF
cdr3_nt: TGTGCCAGCAGTTTAACCCCGCCAGAGAGGAATGGCTACACCTTC

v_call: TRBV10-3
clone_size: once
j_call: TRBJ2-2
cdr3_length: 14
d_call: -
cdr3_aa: CAISVQGGAGELFF
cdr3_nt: TGTGCCATCAGTGTACAGGGGGGGGCCGGGGAGCTGTTTTTT

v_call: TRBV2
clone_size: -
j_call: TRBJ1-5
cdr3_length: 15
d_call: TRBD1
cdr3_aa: CASSRQGDANQPQHF
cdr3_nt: TGTGCCAGCAGTAGACAGGGAGATGCCAATCAGCCCCAGCATTTT

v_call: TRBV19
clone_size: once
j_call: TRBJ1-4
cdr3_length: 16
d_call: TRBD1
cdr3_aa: CASSATGGLTNEKLFF
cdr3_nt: TGTGCCAGTAGTGCCACAGGGGGTCTAACTAATGAAAAACTGTTTTTT

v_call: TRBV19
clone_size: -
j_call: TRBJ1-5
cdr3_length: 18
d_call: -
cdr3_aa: CASSIDGSWRYSNQPQHF
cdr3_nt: TGTGCCAGTAGTATAGATGGGAGTTGGCGTTATAGCAATCAGCCCCAGCATTTT

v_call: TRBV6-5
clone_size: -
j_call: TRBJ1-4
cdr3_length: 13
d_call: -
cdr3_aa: CASSGGRGEKLFF
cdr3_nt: TGTGCCAGCTCCGGGGGGAGGGGTGAAAAACTGTTTTTT

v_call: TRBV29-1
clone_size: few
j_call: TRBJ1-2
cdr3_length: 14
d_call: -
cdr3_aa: CSVEDSREDYGYTF
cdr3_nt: TGCAGCGTTGAAGATAGCCGGGAGGACTATGGCTACACCTTC

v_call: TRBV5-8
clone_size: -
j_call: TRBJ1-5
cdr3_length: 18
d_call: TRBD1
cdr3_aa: CASSLDRRAGQGAQPQHF
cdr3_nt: TGTGCCAGCAGCTTGGACAGAAGGGCGGGACAGGGCGCTCAGCCCCAGCATTTT

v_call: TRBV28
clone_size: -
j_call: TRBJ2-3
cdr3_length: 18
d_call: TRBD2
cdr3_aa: CASSLWKTSGRRTDTQYF
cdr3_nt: TGTGCCAGCAGTTTATGGAAGACTAGCGGGAGGAGGACAGATACGCAGTATTTT

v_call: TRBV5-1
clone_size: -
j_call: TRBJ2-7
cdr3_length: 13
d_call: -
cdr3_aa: CASSRGAGYEQYF
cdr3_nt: TGCGCCAGCAGCCGGGGGGCAGGCTACGAGCAGTACTTC